Given below is one TCR beta chain in context. The data are from a study of control samples from healthy donors and cancer patients. Repertoires were generated with immunoSEQ multiplex PCR, while TCRdb's copy carries only in-frame clones and drops some. The top ten clones hold roughly 0.7% of a sample with some 160,000 clones, about 93% of them seen once. The TCR originated in a young woman in good health. Sequencing was carried out using blood.

CDR3 sequence reads: CASSQDLAGGANVLTF. CDR3 in DNA: TGCGCCAGCAGCCAAGATCTAGCTGGTGGGGCCAACGTCCTGACTTTC. This rearrangement joins TRBV4-3 to TRBJ2-6; tentatively, D is TRBD2 (5 bases). Germline loops: CDR1 LGHNA, CDR2 YSLEER. V was trimmed by 0 bases and J by 3 bases, leaving 9 bases between them. CDR3 length equals 16 residues.